This T cell receptor (beta chain) originates from a study of response to subunit inactivated influenza vaccine. Per the germline V gene, CDR1 is SGHKS and CDR2 is YYEKEE (reference sequence). This CDR3 contains 13 residues. The V end lost 4 bases, the J end lost 9 bases, and 14 bases lay between the germline ends. TCRdb re-derived calls from the RT-PCR reads in MiXCR, one entry per CDR3 protein. Of approximately 500,000 distinct CDR3 sequences in the sample, roughly 25% were seen once. A further study also used this sample, focusing on T cells expressing NK-cell markers. That report notes: A 5'RACE template switching approach incorporating UMIs was used to make TCR beta cDNA. Sorted CD3+CD56-NKG2C+, CD3+CD56+NKG2C+ and CD3+CD56+NKG2C- T cells supplied the TCR beta repertoires. The authors sequenced eight donors, of whom seven were HCMV-seropositive and one was seronegative. Certain NKG2C+ T cell clones were expanded, and their HCMV specificity remained unclear.

The sequencing used CD4+ T cells sorted from PBMCs, collected about 13 days after vaccination. The chain carries TRBV5-5 and TRBJ2-1; D uncertain. This clonotype was obtained from a man aged 45 to 65 who received an inactivated influenza vaccine. DNA for the CDR3: TGTGCCAGCAGCGAACACGGACGGTCTGAGCAGTTCTTC. Its translation is CASSEHGRSEQFF.